This TCR beta chain is drawn from a study of T cell repertoires in cytomegalovirus infection (dated 2019 in TCRdb). For the study in its entirety: Recently identified HLA-C-restricted CMV epitopes, whose presentation resists viral immunomodulation, were targeted by peptide stimulations together with well-studied HLA-B-restricted epitopes. Donor HLA type was relevant to the analysis, because carriage of CMV infection together with the matching HLA type was indicated by public TCR beta signatures.

The treatment or condition label of this sample denotes: in vitro stimulation with specific CMV peptide epitopes to enrich CMV-specific T cells. These reads were obtained on an Illumina HiSeq 1500. TCRdb cleaned the public reads at Q25 with fastp, built clones with MiXCR and kept in-frame beta chains. Duplicate CDR3 protein sequences are folded into a single record with the most common DNA and genes. The sample table contains around 540,000 distinct CDR3 sequences; only one count was recorded for more than 30% of them. The ten largest clones capture roughly a sixth of the sample. This clonotype was seen a handful of times. No antigen is known for it. No base quality information exists; no much larger clone differs at one position. CDR1 and CDR2 were assigned from the germline V gene as MDHEN and SYDVKM. A distance of 13 bases separates the germline ends of V and J, which lose 4 bases and 3 bases respectively. There are 15 amino acids in the CDR3, from cysteine to phenylalanine inclusive. The only DNA kept is the CDR3, 45 bases in frame from the first base.

Here is what the overall study found, with its caveats: In both this cohort and an independent roughly 400-donor cohort, the cumulative frequency of public TCR beta family members distinguished carriers of CMV infection plus the relevant HLA type. The ex vivo response was dominated by HLA-C-restricted CMV-specific TCR beta clonotypes, which also provided the single most frequent clonotype in two of eight donors.

The material sequenced was cultured PBMCs, taken from culture after CMV antigen stimulation. The TCR sequence derives from a human donor in good health (CMV status not recorded). Some clones in this sample may be carry-over from other donors' samples. The V and J genes are TRBV28 and TRBJ1-5; possibly the D gene is TRBD1, per 5 matching bases. In nucleotide form, the sequence is TGTGCCAGCAGTTCCCCCTACAGGCCCAATCAGCCCCAGCATTTT. Protein translation: CASSSPYRPNQPQHF.